This entry is about one T cell receptor (beta chain). This clone was picked up one time. Its antigen is still unknown. The record has no base qualities; no much larger clone is one base away. The data were obtained in a study of cytomegalovirus exposure and HLA in healthy donors (dated by TCRdb to the late 2010s). Regarding the complete study: The 500 to 700 repertoires of the first cohort and the 95 to 150 validation repertoires were produced on the same platform, according to a later analysis. The study aimed to test whether signatures of past pathogen exposure could be identified by cataloging public T cell receptors. Along with the approximately 700-subject first cohort, a separate validation cohort of roughly 110 different subjects was used. To predict cytomegalovirus infection status, the study brought together high-throughput TCR immunosequencing, statistical association of individual TCRs with disease status, and machine learning.

Here is what the overall study found, with its caveats: In vitro tests confirmed that three of the cytomegalovirus-associated TCR beta chains recognize cytomegalovirus antigens. Across donors, most TCR sequences were observed very rarely, whereas some public TCRs were present in many individuals. According to the authors, the approach could potentially be generalized to other disease states and immunological phenotypes. A later analysis found that TCRs clustered in the first cohort also tended to co-occur in the 100 to 150 validation repertoires, with approximately 93% of cluster scores above 0. In the study, 164 TCR beta chains were listed as associated with cytomegalovirus. In both the original and validation cohorts, the classifier was reported to diagnose cytomegalovirus status with high specificity and sensitivity. The validation cohort had no HLA typing available for a later analysis, so co-occurrence within that cohort was assessed over all 120 or so repertoires.

Separate from the approximately 700-subject first cohort, the validation cohort of more than 90 subjects was the group to which the donors belonged. Including cysteine and phenylalanine, the CDR3 has 14 amino acids. Here the CDR3 DNA is all that survives: 42 bases in frame from base 1. The junction shows trimming of 3 bases on V and 6 bases on J, plus 12 bases between the germline ends. The germline V gene (reference sequence) yields LNHNV for CDR1 and YYDKDF for CDR2. Receptor libraries were prepared by the immunoSEQ multiplex PCR assay. The authors processed their data as follows. A statistical classification framework was built to diagnose cytomegalovirus status from the catalog of TCR beta chain sequences. Drawn from immuneACCESS, this table holds only the in-frame rearrangements with V and J called that TCRdb kept. Clones are partly lost; checked studies trace under half to an unresolved V gene and leave the rest unexplained. The V and J calls and clone size come from that table; D and trimming were worked out from the DNA. Within this sample are about 130,000 clones, with less than 95% of them counted one time only. 1.5% to 2% of the sample goes to the ten largest clones.

The TCR sequence derives from a man younger than 35 in good health and CMV-seropositive. Sequencing was performed on PBMCs. The chain is assembled from TRBV15 and TRBJ2-1; perhaps TRBD2 is the D gene, with 7 bases matching. The CDR3 loop reads CATSSRAGANEQFF. The base sequence is TGTGCCACCAGCAGCAGGGCGGGGGCCAATGAGCAGTTCTTC.